This is a list of T cell receptor beta chains from one sample in a study of cytomegalovirus exposure and HLA in healthy donors. Sequencing used immunoSEQ multiplex PCR; TCRdb keeps in-frame clones, though not all of them. The sample carries some 130,000 clones, 63% recorded once. The sequencing sample was made of PBMCs. Source of these receptors: a man aged 40-49 years in good health and CMV-seropositive. The CDR3 runs from the conserved cysteine through the conserved F or W. The order of the fields is CDR3 DNA, CDR3 protein, J gene, V gene, clone size, CDR3 length, D gene. The D gene is left open where the match is weak. The size entry is marked missing in some rows and otherwise reads once, few, many or a size class.

cdr3_nt: TGTGCCAGCAGCTTAGCCTCAGGGGAGGGCTATGGCTACACCTTC; cdr3_aa: CASSLASGEGYGYTF; j_call: TRBJ1-2; v_call: TRBV7-2; clone_size: -; cdr3_length: 15; d_call: -
cdr3_nt: TGTGCCAGCAGAGGGACTAGCGGGGGGTTCGTGGACGAGCAGTTCTTC; cdr3_aa: CASRGTSGGFVDEQFF; j_call: TRBJ2-1; v_call: TRBV28; clone_size: -; cdr3_length: 16; d_call: TRBD2
cdr3_nt: TGTGCCAGCAGCCAAGGAGGCACAGATACGCAGTATTTT; cdr3_aa: CASSQGGTDTQYF; j_call: TRBJ2-3; v_call: TRBV2; clone_size: -; cdr3_length: 13; d_call: -
cdr3_nt: TGTGCCAGCAGAGCCGGGACAGCCTCCACCCCCTATGGCTACACCTTC; cdr3_aa: CASRAGTASTPYGYTF; j_call: TRBJ1-2; v_call: TRBV5-4; clone_size: -; cdr3_length: 16; d_call: TRBD1
cdr3_nt: TGTGCCAGCAGCTTTCGAGGGACTAGCGGGGGGGCCAACGAGCAGTACTTC; cdr3_aa: CASSFRGTSGGANEQYF; j_call: TRBJ2-7; v_call: TRBV5-4; clone_size: few; cdr3_length: 17; d_call: TRBD2
cdr3_nt: TGTGCCAGCAGCCCAGGACTAGCGGGGGGTTCGTACCAAGAGACCCAGTACTTC; cdr3_aa: CASSPGLAGGSYQETQYF; j_call: TRBJ2-5; v_call: TRBV7-9; clone_size: few; cdr3_length: 18; d_call: TRBD2
cdr3_nt: TGTGCCAGCAGCCAAGAAAGAGCTGGACTAGCGGGAGTGGCCTACAATGAGCAGTTCTTC; cdr3_aa: CASSQERAGLAGVAYNEQFF; j_call: TRBJ2-1; v_call: TRBV4-2; clone_size: few; cdr3_length: 20; d_call: TRBD2
cdr3_nt: TGTGCCAGCAGTCCTCGCGGTGGGGGGGATGAGCAGTTCTTC; cdr3_aa: CASSPRGGGDEQFF; j_call: TRBJ2-1; v_call: TRBV6-5; clone_size: few; cdr3_length: 14; d_call: TRBD2
cdr3_nt: TGTGCCAGCAGCTCCTCAAGGGCGGCAGGGATAGCTAATGAAAAACTGTTTTTT; cdr3_aa: CASSSSRAAGIANEKLFF; j_call: TRBJ1-4; v_call: TRBV13; clone_size: once; cdr3_length: 18; d_call: -
cdr3_nt: TGTGCCATCAGTGGTCTAGCGGTCTACAATGAGCAGTTCTTC; cdr3_aa: CAISGLAVYNEQFF; j_call: TRBJ2-1; v_call: TRBV10-3; clone_size: few; cdr3_length: 14; d_call: TRBD2
cdr3_nt: TGTGCCAGCAGTGACCCTAATAACTATGGCTACACCTTC; cdr3_aa: CASSDPNNYGYTF; j_call: TRBJ1-2; v_call: TRBV25-1; clone_size: -; cdr3_length: 13; d_call: -
cdr3_nt: TGTGCCTGGAGTGTACTTCTCAAAACCGGGGAGCTGTTTTTT; cdr3_aa: CAWSVLLKTGELFF; j_call: TRBJ2-2; v_call: TRBV30; clone_size: few; cdr3_length: 14; d_call: -
cdr3_nt: TGCGCCAGCAGCTTAGGGCTAGCGGAGATCACAGATACGCAGTATTTT; cdr3_aa: CASSLGLAEITDTQYF; j_call: TRBJ2-3; v_call: TRBV5-1; clone_size: -; cdr3_length: 16; d_call: TRBD2
cdr3_nt: TGTGCCAGTAGTACCAGACAGGGCCTCGAGACCCAGTACTTC; cdr3_aa: CASSTRQGLETQYF; j_call: TRBJ2-5; v_call: TRBV19; clone_size: -; cdr3_length: 14; d_call: TRBD1
cdr3_nt: TGTGCCAGCAGTGTGGGACTAGCGGGAGAGACCCAGTACTTC; cdr3_aa: CASSVGLAGETQYF; j_call: TRBJ2-5; v_call: TRBV6-5; clone_size: -; cdr3_length: 14; d_call: TRBD2
cdr3_nt: TGTGCCTGGTCCCGAGACAGGGCGATCTATGGCTACACCTTC; cdr3_aa: CAWSRDRAIYGYTF; j_call: TRBJ1-2; v_call: TRBV30; clone_size: once; cdr3_length: 14; d_call: TRBD1
cdr3_nt: TGTGCCAGCAGTTCCCCCAGACAGGGTAAATTAGACGAGCAGTACTTC; cdr3_aa: CASSSPRQGKLDEQYF; j_call: TRBJ2-7; v_call: TRBV28; clone_size: -; cdr3_length: 16; d_call: TRBD1
cdr3_nt: TGTGCCAGCAGCTTGGACGGACAGGCGAACTATTCACCCCTCCACTTT; cdr3_aa: CASSLDGQANYSPLHF; j_call: TRBJ1-6; v_call: TRBV5-4; clone_size: -; cdr3_length: 16; d_call: TRBD1
cdr3_nt: TGTGCCAGCAGCCCTCTTACACCCACCTACGAGCAGTACTTC; cdr3_aa: CASSPLTPTYEQYF; j_call: TRBJ2-7; v_call: TRBV14; clone_size: -; cdr3_length: 14; d_call: -
cdr3_nt: TGTGCCAGTAGTATCTGGCTTTCTGAAAAACTGTTTTTT; cdr3_aa: CASSIWLSEKLFF; j_call: TRBJ1-4; v_call: TRBV19; clone_size: few; cdr3_length: 13; d_call: -
cdr3_nt: TGCGCCAGCAGCTACAGAGTAGCGGGAGGGGGGGAGCAGTACTTC; cdr3_aa: CASSYRVAGGGEQYF; j_call: TRBJ2-7; v_call: TRBV5-1; clone_size: few; cdr3_length: 15; d_call: TRBD2